A single sample is the source of the 13 T cell receptor beta chains below, sequenced in a study of CD8 T cells in ankylosing spondylitis. Each CDR3 protein is one row after TCRdb ran MiXCR on the 5' RACE reads. Of 470,000 or so distinct CDR3 sequences listed, about 25% are singletons. These receptors' targets are unknown. Overall study findings and caveats: Seven to nine highly homologous variants formed a TCR beta motif that appeared characteristic of ankylosing spondylitis blood.

What was sequenced was blood, either unsorted or a sorted T cell fraction (not recorded which). These receptors were collected from a male donor with ankylosing spondylitis.

The sample holds a few counts of this clonotype. J is TRBJ1-6 and V is TRBV20-1; D remains ambiguous. Germline values: CDR1 DFQATT, CDR2 SNEGSKA (reference sequence). This CDR3 contains 16 residues. V dropped 3 bases and J dropped 0 bases, with 12 bases sitting between them. The DNA for the CDR3 is TGCAGTGCTAGCCCCCCGGGGAGCTCCTATAATTCACCCCTCCACTTT. Amino acid sequence: CSASPPGSSYNSPLHF.

The rearrangement uses TRBV24-1 and TRBJ2-3; D call uncertain. The ends were cut back, 4 bases at V and 0 bases at J, with 10 bases in the middle. CDR1 and CDR2 from the germline V gene are KGHDR and SFDVKD. The CDR3 is 15 residues long. The CDR3 nucleotides read TGTGCCACCAGTGACCCCGCCGGGAGCACAGATACGCAGTATTTT. This translates into CATSDPAGSTDTQYF.

This clonotype was recorded many times. The chain recombines TRBV10-3 with TRBJ2-5, with 7 bases that match TRBD2. The trim removed 2 bases at V and 5 bases at J, leaving 8 bases unmatched. Germline values: CDR1 ENHRY, CDR2 SYGVKD. This CDR3 has 15 amino acids. Here the CDR3 DNA reads TGTGCCATCAGTGAGACGGCGGGGCGGGGGGAGACCCAGTACTTC. Translated, it gives CAISETAGRGETQYF.

The V call is TRBV20-1, the J call TRBJ2-5; 8 bases are a match to TRBD2. This CDR3 comprises 13 residues. The germline CDR1 and CDR2 sequences are DFQATT and SNEGSKA (reference sequence). The V gene end was trimmed by 0 bases and the J gene end by 4 bases; junction bases not matched to a gene: 1. In DNA, the CDR3 is TGCAGTGCTAGAGACCTAGCGGGAGAGACCCAGTACTTC. Translation: CSARDLAGETQYF.

This clonotype showed up just a few times. The V gene is TRBV10-2, the J gene TRBJ2-1; D tentatively reads TRBD1 or TRBD2 (5 bases each). The V and J ends lost 3 bases and 4 bases respectively, with 10 bases between them. The CDR3 is 14 amino acids. Per germline, CDR1 WSHSY and CDR2 SAAADI. The CDR3 DNA reads as TGCGCCAGCAGTGAAACAGGAGGATACAATGAGCAGTTCTTC. Amino acid sequence: CASSETGGYNEQFF.

In this sample, this clonotype turned up a few times. This chain joins TRBV7-9 and TRBJ2-7; 8 bases agree with TRBD2. CDR1 is SEHNR and CDR2 is FQNEAQ in the germline V gene (reference sequence). The CDR3 has 14 amino acids. Trimming removed 5 bases from V and 6 bases from J; junction bases left unmatched: 9. CDR3 sequence reads: CASSPQGLVGEQYV. The CDR3 DNA reads TGTGCCAGCAGCCCACAGGGACTAGTCGGCGAGCAGTACGTC.

In this sample, this clonotype turned up a few times. V usage is TRBV5-1 and J usage is TRBJ2-3; 11 nucleotides align to TRBD1. Per the germline V gene, CDR1 is SGHRS and CDR2 is YFSETQ. This CDR3 spans 16 amino acids. Trimming removed 4 bases from V and 2 bases from J; junction bases left unmatched: 6. CDR3 in DNA: TGCGCCAGCAGCCTAGGACAGGGGGCACCCACAGATACGCAGTATTTT. This encodes CASSLGQGAPTDTQYF.

V and J are TRBV20-1 and TRBJ1-1; weak D call: TRBD1 (5 bases). The V end was cut by 3 bases, the J end by 1 base, with 6 bases between. This CDR3 comprises 12 residues. Germline V CDR1 and CDR2: DFQATT, SNEGSKA (reference sequence). The DNA for the CDR3 is TGCAGTGCTAGGAGGGGGAACACTGAAGCTTTCTTT. Protein: CSARRGNTEAFF.

This clonotype has only a few counts. This chain joins TRBV2 and TRBJ2-1; 7 bases are a match to TRBD2. Trimming removed 6 bases from V and 4 bases from J; junction bases left unmatched: 9. CDR1 and CDR2 (germline): SNHLY, FYNNEI. The CDR3 has 15 amino acids. In DNA, the CDR3 is TGTGCCAGCAGCAGACTAGCAGAAGAGTACAATGAGCAGTTCTTC. Translation gives CASSRLAEEYNEQFF.

A single count supports this clonotype. V gene TRBV2 combines with J gene TRBJ2-1; D tentatively reads TRBD1 or TRBD2 (6 bases each). This CDR3 has 15 amino acids. The germline CDR1 and CDR2 sequences are SNHLY and FYNNEI. Trimming removed 2 bases from V and 8 bases from J, with 16 bases in between. CDR3 coding DNA: TGTGCCAGCAGTGAATCGGCTAGGGGGGCTCATGAGCAGTTCTTC. Its protein is CASSESARGAHEQFF.

This clonotype was observed a handful of times. V and J are TRBV6-1 and TRBJ2-1, with 9 bases that match TRBD2. J gave up 7 bases and V 5 bases, and 12 bases lay outside the gene matches. The germline CDR1 and CDR2 sequences are MNHNS and SASEGT. CDR3 length equals 16 residues. This chain's CDR3 is CASSPIVAGVGNEQFF. The CDR3 coding sequence is TGTGCCAGCAGTCCTATTGTAGCGGGAGTAGGTAATGAGCAGTTCTTC.

There are a few counts of this clonotype. The chain links TRBV18 to TRBJ2-7, with D possibly matching TRBD1 (5 bases). The CDR3 totals 16 residues. Germline loops: CDR1 KGHSH, CDR2 LQKENI. Trimming stripped 3 bases from V and 5 bases from J, with 20 bases between. The CDR3 region is CASSPAGWTTRDEQYF. The DNA for the CDR3 is TGTGCCAGCTCACCGGCCGGTTGGACAACACGGGACGAGCAGTACTTC.

The gene calls are TRBV20-1 and TRBJ1-1, with D perhaps TRBD1 (6 bases). This CDR3 is 15 amino acids long. Germline-derived CDR1 and CDR2 are DFQATT and SNEGSKA (reference sequence). Deletions cut 5 bases from V and 3 bases from J, with 19 bases between. CDR3 bases: TGCAGTGCTTTATATGGACAGCTGGGGCACACTGAAGCTTTCTTT. Translating it yields CSALYGQLGHTEAFF.